This is a list of T cell receptor beta chains from one sample in a study of shared clonotypes between healthy human individuals. TCRdb's table, derived via immunoSEQ multiplex PCR, lists solely in-frame clones and lacks some. The sample lists approximately 1.5 million clones; about 98.5% were seen once. The sequenced material came from naive CD4+ T cells sorted from blood. All receptors come from a man aged 30-40 years in good health. Each CDR3 is given without its conserved first and last residue. Each record gives: V gene, CDR3 protein.

V gene: TRBV11-3; CDR3 protein: ASSTQTGGTEQF
V gene: TRBV10-2; CDR3 protein: ASTPASGRDGVAYEQY
V gene: TRBV28; CDR3 protein: ASSSWEATEAF
V gene: TRBV28; CDR3 protein: ASSADRPTGELF
V gene: TRBV18; CDR3 protein: ASSSTEGQGASGANVLT
V gene: TRBV28; CDR3 protein: ASSLFFRDTQY
V gene: TRBV9; CDR3 protein: ASSASGLAATDTQY
V gene: TRBV29-1; CDR3 protein: SVGKDRGGDEQY
V gene: TRBV27; CDR3 protein: ASSSTTNRLAGGGEQY
V gene: TRBV28; CDR3 protein: ASSLLGGKTDTQY
V gene: TRBV7-2; CDR3 protein: ASSLDGLKNIQY
V gene: TRBV18; CDR3 protein: ASSPPWTGESGYGYT
V gene: TRBV7-9; CDR3 protein: ASSSRTGGRGSIYGYT
V gene: TRBV28; CDR3 protein: ASSVRLGAGNQPQH
V gene: TRBV10-1; CDR3 protein: ASQHRGGGYEQY
V gene: TRBV19; CDR3 protein: ASTSGALATNEKLF
V gene: TRBV11-3; CDR3 protein: ASSLGGGRAEETQY
V gene: TRBV5-7; CDR3 protein: ASSFGQGEDNEQF
V gene: TRBV5-8; CDR3 protein: ASRGQGAPRNTIY
V gene: TRBV28; CDR3 protein: ASSVTSGRYNEQF
V gene: TRBV4-1; CDR3 protein: ASSQDFKPQH
V gene: TRBV6-4; CDR3 protein: ARQANEKLF
V gene: TRBV9; CDR3 protein: ASGREAWSEQF
V gene: TRBV5-4; CDR3 protein: ASSLGRGTGELF
V gene: TRBV28; CDR3 protein: ASSLFPPSYSNGYT
V gene: TRBV30; CDR3 protein: AWGGVSYNEQF
V gene: TRBV28; CDR3 protein: ASRRRGPYEQY
V gene: TRBV28; CDR3 protein: ASSAAGGNYGYT
V gene: TRBV30; CDR3 protein: AWSYGGGYT
V gene: TRBV18; CDR3 protein: ASSPAASLRTYNEQF
V gene: TRBV18; CDR3 protein: ASSPISGGPSDTQY
V gene: TRBV14; CDR3 protein: ASSQTRDILHNEQF
V gene: TRBV10-3; CDR3 protein: AISVGPGTEAF
V gene: TRBV11-1; CDR3 protein: ASSPRGLAGEAKNIQY
V gene: TRBV30; CDR3 protein: AWDQGPGNTIY
V gene: TRBV5-4; CDR3 protein: ASSRGQGPSSGNTIY
V gene: TRBV19; CDR3 protein: ASSIASDRGLEKLF
V gene: TRBV5-1; CDR3 protein: ASSLGRGEQY
V gene: TRBV11-2; CDR3 protein: ASSPSPGRDEQF
V gene: TRBV2; CDR3 protein: ASKEELRRGQAYEQY
V gene: TRBV2; CDR3 protein: ASSRTIQGKNEQY
V gene: TRBV29-1; CDR3 protein: SVDPGITEAF
V gene: TRBV18; CDR3 protein: ASSPGGNPYEQY
V gene: TRBV30; CDR3 protein: ALQGGRGPYEQY
V gene: TRBV25-1; CDR3 protein: ASSDSGLAGHAYNEQF
V gene: TRBV5-4; CDR3 protein: ASSLAGALGNTGELF
V gene: TRBV27; CDR3 protein: ASSSVGTDGYT
V gene: TRBV6-4; CDR3 protein: ASSEWGLADYNEQF
V gene: TRBV25-1; CDR3 protein: ASSEGGTSGETQY
V gene: TRBV7-2; CDR3 protein: ASSPGLPGAGELF
V gene: TRBV6-5; CDR3 protein: ASRGQGPGTEAF
V gene: TRBV11-3; CDR3 protein: ASSPGRDTQY
V gene: TRBV9; CDR3 protein: ASSHGQGKSYEQY
V gene: TRBV27; CDR3 protein: ASRGQPNQPQH
V gene: TRBV4-2; CDR3 protein: ASSPALGTEDYSNQPQH
V gene: TRBV5-1; CDR3 protein: ASSLTQGGGGEQF